The clone carrying this T cell receptor (beta chain) has just one count. This specimen comes from a study of blood T cell repertoires in COVID-19. The wider study: Sites across the United States, Italy and Spain contributed samples from acute and convalescent COVID-19. Sources were T cells, B-cell-depleted T cells, or PBMCs; the material itself was cDNA or gDNA.

CDR1 is SGHRS and CDR2 is YFSETQ in the germline V gene. CDR3 size: 12 residues. Trimming cost V 4 bases and J 7 bases, with 10 bases left between them. Original handling: Nucleated cell number was recorded as an estimate derived from reference gene primer amplification. Clones were read by immunoSEQ multiplex PCR, and TCRdb kept only the in-frame ones, dropping some. V, J and clone size derive from that table, while D and trimming were established from the DNA sequence. The repertoire has around 250,000 clones, approximately 84% of them found once; the top ten carry about 4.2%. This sequence was found in a man aged 50-60 years with active or convalescent COVID-19. The chain is built from TRBV5-1 and TRBJ2-3, with a possible D match to TRBD2 (6 bases). Specimen: peripheral blood. CDR3 residues: CASSPDYHTQYF. As DNA, the CDR3 is TGCGCCAGCAGCCCGGACTATCATACGCAGTATTTT. Filled out from reference TRBV5-1 and TRBJ2-3, the complete variable domain reads KAGVTQTPRYLIKTRGQQVTLSCSPISGHRSVSWYQQTPGQGLQFLFEYFSETQRNKGNFPGRFSGRQFSNSRSEMNVSTLELGDSALYLCASSPDYHTQYFGPGTRLTVL.